This entry describes one TCR beta chain. Its antigen remains unknown. One junction end disagrees with the germline gene, perhaps due to a read error. Sequencing was performed with immunoSEQ multiplex PCR; in TCRdb, only in-frame clones are kept and a portion is missing. The table records fewer than 30,000 clones, roughly nine tenths of them present only once. The sample's time point: newly diagnosed, previously untreated cHL patient sample. Magnetic depletion of unwanted cells isolated CD4+ T cells from thawed PBMCs. Comparison PBMCs came from previously untreated, newly diagnosed classical Hodgkin lymphoma patients. This specimen belongs to a study of PD-1 blockade in classical Hodgkin lymphoma. Whole-study findings and limits: The authors have not defined what causes the repertoire differences, possibly disease activity or prior therapy. Reported findings placed baseline TCR diversity lower in newly diagnosed patients (compared with healthy donors).

The CDR3 has 10 residues. CDR1 SGHNT and CDR2 YYREEE come from the germline V gene (reference sequence). The V and J genes are TRBV5-4 and TRBJ2-7; D not certain. Sample: CD4+ T cells from blood. The sequence came from a human donor with classical Hodgkin lymphoma. The CDR3 reads CASSLETLNF. The CDR3 DNA sequence: TGTGCCAGCAGCTTGGAGACGCTTAACTTC.